This T cell receptor beta chain was profiled in a study of T-cell reconstitution after alpha-beta-depleted transplantation in children. This clonotype was counted a few times. The trim removed 0 bases at V and 6 bases at J, leaving 2 bases unmatched. The CDR3 consists of 14 residues. Germline V gene lookup returns CDR1 SGHTA and CDR2 FQGNSA. TCRbeta library preparation incorporated unique molecular identifiers. Using its own MiXCR run on the PCR reads, TCRdb lists one record per CDR3 protein. The repertoire holds about 340,000 distinct CDR3 sequences, 10% to 15% seen once, with roughly 4.5% in the top ten.

This TCR was recovered from a human donor who donated a stem cell graft to a child with Fanconi anemia. The sample here was PBMCs, taken from the stem cell graft. The chain recombines TRBV7-2 with TRBJ2-3; 8 positions match TRBD2. Here the CDR3 reads CASSLAAGEDTQYF. CDR3 bases: TGTGCCAGCAGCTTAGCAGCGGGGGAGGATACGCAGTATTTT.